These 14 T cell receptor beta chains were sequenced from one sample in a study of T cells in Graves' hyperthyroidism and ophthalmopathy. TCR beta CDR3 region amplification was performed from RNA transcripts. The TCR CDR3 was amplified in a first-round RT-PCR using the HTBI primer set. MiXCR, run by TCRdb on the multiplex PCR reads, gives a single entry per CDR3 protein. The sample lists some 800,000 distinct CDR3 sequences, around 38% seen once, with 8.9% in the top ten. Source material: blood. The origin of the receptors is a man aged 18 to 29 with Graves' hyperthyroidism.

V and J are TRBV10-3 and TRBJ2-7, with D unresolved. There are 13 residues in the CDR3. The ends were cut back, 10 bases at V and 2 bases at J, with 15 bases in the middle. Germline V lookup: CDR1 ENHRY, CDR2 SYGVKD. The CDR3 DNA sequence: TGTGCCAGCTCGGTCCAGCAGACCTACGAGCAGTACTTC. This gives the protein CASSVQQTYEQYF.

This clonotype occurred a few times. This CDR3 is CASSQGQGGSVAYEQYF. The CDR3 DNA reads TGCGCCAGCAGCCAAGGACAGGGGGGGAGCGTAGCCTACGAGCAGTACTTC. V usage is TRBV4-1 and J usage is TRBJ2-7; 9 positions match TRBD1. Losses at the gene ends were 1 base for V and 2 bases for J; bases not matched to a gene: 9. The CDR3 contains 17 residues. Germline CDR1 reads MGHRA; CDR2 reads YSYEKL.

This chain connects TRBV12-3 or TRBV12-4 to TRBJ1-5; D remains ambiguous. CDR3 length: 14 amino acids. The germline V and J ends were trimmed by 6 bases and 7 bases, with 16 bases remaining between them. The CDR3 is CASSISREGQPQHF. CDR3 coding DNA: TGTGCCAGCAGCATCTCCCGTGAGGGACAGCCCCAGCATTTT.

In its sample, this clonotype was seen once. At one of its ends the junction is not consistent with the germline gene, which may arise from a read error. The chain is built from TRBV7-2 and TRBJ2-7; the match to TRBD2 covers 8 bases. The CDR3 extends over 16 amino acids. Germline V gene sequence: CDR1 SGHTA, CDR2 FQGNSA. For the CDR3, the DNA is TGCGCCAGCAGCCAAGCGGGGGCAAGCGGGACTTACGAGCAGTACTTC. Translation gives CASSQAGASGTYEQYF. Based on the CDR3 plus reference TRBV7-2 and TRBJ2-7, the full variable domain is GAGVSQSPSNKVTEKGKDVELRCDPISGHTALYWYRQSLGQGLEFLIYFQGNSAPDKSGLPSDRFSAERTGGSVSTLTIQRTQQEDSAVYLCASSQAGASGTYEQYFGPGTRLTVT.

This clonotype was seen ten or more times. The chain combines TRBV9 with TRBJ2-7; 8 nucleotides align to TRBD2. This CDR3 is built from 17 residues. Looked up from germline, CDR1 is SGDLS and CDR2 is YYNGEE. V lost 3 bases, J lost 2 bases, and 13 bases stayed unmatched. CDR3: CASSGEDDGRAPYEQYF. Written as DNA, the CDR3 is TGTGCCAGCAGCGGCGAGGATGACGGGAGGGCCCCCTACGAGCAGTACTTC. The full variable domain, rest sourced from reference TRBV9 and TRBJ2-7, is DSGVTQTPKHLITATGQRVTLRCSPRSGDLSVYWYQQSLDQGLQFLIQYYNGEERAKGNILERFSAQQFPDLHSELNLSSLELGDSALYFCASSGEDDGRAPYEQYFGPGTRLTVT.

The chain combines TRBV28 with TRBJ2-5; TRBD1 is a possible D gene (5 bases). CDR3 size: 11 residues. Germline CDR1 is MDHEN and CDR2 is SYDVKM. With 6 bases removed from V and 7 bases from J, the gap between germline ends came to 9 bases. This CDR3 reads CASRLGATQYF. The CDR3 DNA reads as TGTGCCAGCAGACTTGGGGCGACCCAGTACTTC.

On this clonotype itself: A single base separates this from a much larger clone, so it may be a read error. CDR3 bases: TGCAGTGCTAGAGGTGGGGCTGGAGGCGAGCAGTACTTC. Amino acids: CSARGGAGGEQYF. The chain carries TRBV20-1 and TRBJ2-7; the D call may be TRBD1 or TRBD2 (5 bases each). This CDR3 spans 13 amino acids. V lost 1 base, J lost 6 bases, and 13 bases lay in between. Germline V lookup: CDR1 DFQATT, CDR2 SNEGSKA (reference sequence).

Ten or more counts support this clonotype. The rearrangement links TRBV19 to TRBJ1-5; no clear D gene. CDR3 length: 14 amino acids. Trimming took off 3 bases at V and 2 bases at J, with 8 bases between the two ends. Germline CDR1 LNHDA, CDR2 SQIVND (reference sequence). The CDR3: CASSIRPGNQPQHF. In DNA, the CDR3 is TGTGCCAGTAGTATTCGACCGGGCAATCAGCCCCAGCATTTT.

This clonotype was counted at least ten times. The chain uses TRBV5-5 and TRBJ2-7; D gene uncertain. Germline CDR1 SGHKS, CDR2 YYEKEE (reference sequence). This CDR3 has 14 amino acids. The V gene lost 6 bases and the J gene lost 2 bases, with 15 bases spanning the gap. The CDR3 bases are TGTGCCAGCACACCTGGCGATAGAACCTACGAGCAGTACTTC. It yields the protein CASTPGDRTYEQYF.

This clonotype was seen a handful of times. This chain connects TRBV2 to TRBJ2-2; TRBD1 might be the D (6 bases). The V and J ends lost 5 bases and 5 bases respectively, with 15 bases between them. The length of the CDR3 is 15 residues. In germline, CDR1 is SNHLY, CDR2 FYNNEI. The CDR3 DNA follows: TGTGCCAGCAGTCCCAAACAGGGTCTTACCGGGGAGCTGTTTTTT. This translates into CASSPKQGLTGELFF.

This clonotype was counted only a few times. V is TRBV2 and J is TRBJ2-6; D may match TRBD1 or TRBD2 (5 bases each). Looked up from germline, CDR1 is SNHLY and CDR2 is FYNNEI. The CDR3 is 16 amino acids. The V gene lost 6 bases and the J gene lost 0 bases, with 12 bases spanning the gap. CDR3 nucleotides: TGTGCCAGCAGGGGGACCGTACCCTCTGGGGCCAACGTCCTGACTTTC. Protein sequence: CASRGTVPSGANVLTF.

CDR3 nucleotides: TGTGCCAGCAGCCATCTGGGACAGTACTACGAGCAGTACTTC. Protein sequence: CASSHLGQYYEQYF. This chain connects TRBV19 to TRBJ2-7; 7 bases are a match to TRBD1. J gave up 3 bases and V 9 bases, and 11 bases lay outside the gene matches. The CDR3 has 14 residues. Germline assignment: CDR1 LNHDA and CDR2 SQIVND (reference sequence).

This clonotype is a singleton in its sample. This chain joins TRBV24-1 and TRBJ2-1; 9 bases agree with TRBD2. The V gene end was trimmed by 6 bases and the J gene end by 7 bases; junction bases not matched to a gene: 12. Germline loops: CDR1 KGHDR, CDR2 SFDVKD. The CDR3 contains 16 residues. The CDR3 loop reads CATSTRAGGILNEQFF. The CDR3 DNA reads TGTGCCACCAGTACCAGAGCGGGAGGTATATTGAATGAGCAGTTCTTC.

The gene calls are TRBV24-1 and TRBJ2-5, with D uncertain. The CDR3 runs 15 residues. Trimming removed 5 bases from V and 0 bases from J, with 12 bases in between. CDR1 and CDR2 from the germline V gene are KGHDR and SFDVKD. CDR3 residues: CATSGAYLNQETQYF. The CDR3 DNA reads as TGTGCCACCAGTGGGGCCTACCTTAACCAAGAGACCCAGTACTTC.